Reported below is one T cell receptor beta chain. It has no known antigen specificity. Base qualities are not at hand, and no much larger clone is one base apart. This sample stems from a study of T cells of healthy individuals (dated by TCRdb to 2016 to 2018). V loses 6 bases of germline sequence and J loses 4 bases, and the interval between the two ends is 15 bases. The CDR3 covers 14 residues, taking in both the cysteine and the phenylalanine. The kept DNA is CDR3 alone, 42 bases in frame from the first base. From a lookup of the germline V gene, CDR1 and CDR2 are MDHEN and SYDVKM. Library prep was done by 5' RACE. The instrument was an Illumina MiSeq. Using fastp trimming at Q25 and MiXCR clonotype assembly, TCRdb reanalyzed the public sequencing data and kept in-frame beta chains. Rows with a matching CDR3 protein are joined into one entry that keeps the most common DNA and genes. The sample profile shows 60,000 to 75,000 distinct CDR3 sequences; roughly 16% of them were found once. The top ten hold about 4.3% of the sample.

The rearrangement joined TRBV28 to TRBJ1-2; TRBD1 could be the D gene, as 5 bases match. The TCR originated in a human donor in good health. The CDR3 region: CASSLGGNPYGYTF. DNA sequence: TGTGCCAGCAGCCTGGGGGGAAACCCCTATGGCTACACCTTC.